What follows are 30 T cell receptor beta chains derived from one specimen sequenced in a study of long-term antiretroviral therapy in people with HIV. An immunoSEQ assay, version v3.0, was performed at survey level. Profiled with immunoSEQ multiplex PCR; TCRdb holds only in-frame clones, not every one. The table includes tens of thousands of clones, approximately 92% detected once. The specimen comprised unsorted PBMCs, sampled 5.2 years after starting antiretroviral therapy. The receptor set was obtained from a woman aged 40 to 50 with HIV.

This sequence joins TRBV30 and TRBJ2-1; no definite D call. Trimming stripped 4 bases from V and 4 bases from J, with 11 bases between. The CDR3 is made up of 13 amino acids. CDR1 and CDR2 (germline): GTSNPN, SVGIG (reference sequence). The chain's CDR3 is CAWTVQWYNEQFF. As DNA, the CDR3 is TGTGCCTGGACCGTTCAGTGGTACAATGAGCAGTTCTTC.

This chain links TRBV5-1 with TRBJ2-2, with TRBD2 matching 9 bases. Trimming at V came to 4 bases and at J to 3 bases, leaving 4 bases not matched to a gene. This CDR3 contains 15 residues. Germline CDR1 and CDR2: SGHRS and YFSETQ. The CDR3 here is CASSLLAGDTGELFF. The CDR3 region has the DNA TGCGCCAGCAGCCTATTAGCGGGAGACACCGGGGAGCTGTTTTTT.

This clone appeared once. The V gene is TRBV5-1, the J gene TRBJ2-7; TRBD1 might be the D (6 bases). This CDR3 comprises 13 residues. CDR1 SGHRS and CDR2 YFSETQ come from the germline V gene. V was pared by 9 bases and J by 3 bases, with 16 bases between. CDR3 DNA: TGCGCCAACCCACAGGGATGGAGCTACGAGCAGTACTTC. Amino acids: CANPQGWSYEQYF.

J is TRBJ1-1 and V is TRBV10-3, with 8 bases that match TRBD1. The CDR3 extends over 14 amino acids. J gave up 5 bases and V 6 bases, and 8 bases lay outside the gene matches. The germline V gene encodes CDR1 ENHRY and CDR2 SYGVKD. The chain's CDR3 is CAIRLTGAGTEAFF. In DNA form, the CDR3 reads TGTGCCATCAGGTTGACAGGGGCAGGGACTGAAGCTTTCTTT.

This clone was seen only once. The chain uses TRBV11-2 and TRBJ2-3; 8 bases agree with TRBD2. The V gene end was trimmed by 5 bases and the J gene end by 2 bases; junction bases not matched to a gene: 3. This CDR3 is 14 amino acids long. CDR1 and CDR2 from the germline V gene are SGHAT and FQNNGV. The CDR3 DNA is TGTGCCAGCAGCCCCGGACTAGCCACAGATACGCAGTATTTT. Amino acid sequence: CASSPGLATDTQYF.

This clone occurred once. The chain joins TRBV6-6 to TRBJ1-2; D is ambiguous. Trimming removed 7 bases at V and 7 bases at J, with 16 bases between. The CDR3 length is 13 residues. Germline CDR1 reads MNHNY; CDR2 reads SVGAGI (reference sequence). CDR3 sequence reads: CASNQGGISGYTF. Written as DNA, the CDR3 is TGTGCCAGCAACCAAGGAGGGATTTCTGGCTACACCTTC.

The chain couples TRBV5-1 to TRBJ1-4, with 7 bases fitting TRBD1. V was pared by 0 bases and J by 4 bases, with 3 bases of the junction left unmatched. CDR1 is SGHRS, CDR2 YFSETQ, per germline. The CDR3 has 15 residues. The CDR3 DNA reads as TGCGCCAGCAGCTTGGGACAGGGAGGTAATGAAAAACTGTTTTTT. Its translation: CASSLGQGGNEKLFF.

For this clone: This same CDR3 is encoded by further DNA sequences in the sample. V is TRBV27 and J is TRBJ1-2; 7 bases fit TRBD1. V shed 3 bases, J shed 8 bases, and the junction held 6 bases outside the gene matches. There are 13 residues in the CDR3. Germline V gene sequence: CDR1 MNHEY, CDR2 SMNVEV (reference sequence). In DNA, the CDR3 is TGTGCCAGCAGTTTGGGGCAGGGGGGCGGCTACACCTTC. It translates to CASSLGQGGGYTF.

The chain carries TRBV6-1 and TRBJ1-2; D call uncertain. Germline CDR1 reads MNHNS; CDR2 reads SASEGT. The CDR3 is 12 residues long. The V end was cut by 3 bases, the J end by 8 bases, with 10 bases between. As DNA, the CDR3 is TGTGCCAGCAGTGAGTACCTAGGAGGCTACACCTTC. Its translation is CASSEYLGGYTF.

The chain couples TRBV5-1 to TRBJ1-4, with D perhaps matching TRBD1 (5 bases). Trimming left V 4 bases short and J 6 bases short, with 16 bases between. The CDR3 sequence is 15 residues long. CDR1 and CDR2 from the germline V gene are SGHRS and YFSETQ. The CDR3 loop reads CASSVLGGSDEKLFF. In DNA form, the CDR3 reads TGCGCCAGCAGCGTGTTGGGGGGGAGCGATGAAAAACTGTTTTTT. Full variable domain (missing parts from reference TRBV5-1 and TRBJ1-4): KAGVTQTPRYLIKTRGQQVTLSCSPISGHRSVSWYQQTPGQGLQFLFEYFSETQRNKGNFPGRFSGRQFSNSRSEMNVSTLELGDSALYLCASSVLGGSDEKLFFGSGTQLSVL.

The V call is TRBV5-5, the J call TRBJ2-3; 15 bases map to TRBD2. The CDR3 is 20 residues long. V lost 3 bases and J lost 1; bases outside the gene matches: 12. CDR1 is SGHKS and CDR2 is YYEKEE in the germline V gene (reference sequence). The CDR3 loop reads CASSSRVGLAGGARTDTQYF. The CDR3 DNA reads as TGTGCCAGCAGCTCACGGGTGGGACTAGCGGGAGGAGCTCGCACAGATACGCAGTATTTT. The full variable domain, with the rest looked up from reference TRBV5-5 and TRBJ2-3, is DAGVTQSPTHLIKTRGQQVTLRCSPISGHKSVSWYQQVLGQGPQFIFQYYEKEERGRGNFPDRFSARQFPNYSSELNVNALLLGDSALYLCASSSRVGLAGGARTDTQYFGPGTRLTVL.

This chain joins TRBV29-1 and TRBJ1-2, with D possibly being TRBD1 (6 bases). V was pared by 5 bases and J by 7 bases, with 14 bases between. In germline, CDR1 is SQVTM, CDR2 ANQGSEA. The CDR3 runs 12 residues. The CDR3 here is CSVIIQGGGYTF. CDR3 nucleotides: TGCAGCGTTATTATACAGGGAGGTGGCTACACCTTC.

The chain carries TRBV5-6 and TRBJ2-5; 8 nucleotides line up with TRBD2. V lost 7 bases, J lost 5 bases, and 13 bases stayed unmatched. This CDR3 region has 15 residues. CDR1 and CDR2 (germline): SGHDT, YYEEEE. The CDR3 reads CASQISGGGTETQYF. DNA of the CDR3: TGTGCCAGCCAAATCTCCGGGGGGGGTACGGAGACCCAGTACTTC.

V is TRBV2 and J is TRBJ2-5; D unclear. V shed 7 bases and J shed 2 bases, with 14 bases lying between them. The CDR3 spans 14 residues. From germline, CDR1 is SNHLY and CDR2 FYNNEI. Here the CDR3 reads CASIWFLGQETQYF. CDR3 sequence (DNA): TGTGCCAGCATTTGGTTCTTGGGGCAAGAGACCCAGTACTTC.

The rearrangement links TRBV27 to TRBJ2-3; TRBD2 is a possible D gene (7 bases). Germline CDR1 MNHEY, CDR2 SMNVEV (reference sequence). V lost 3 bases and J 6 bases, leaving 16 bases between the germline ends. There are 15 residues in the CDR3. CDR3 in amino acids: CASSFHLRGLDTQYF. In DNA form, the CDR3 reads TGTGCCAGCAGTTTTCATCTGCGGGGGCTGGATACGCAGTATTTT.

The rearrangement uses TRBV5-1 and TRBJ2-5; 7 bases line up with TRBD2. The CDR3 contains 14 residues. Germline V gene data show CDR1 as SGHRS and CDR2 as YFSETQ. Trimming took 1 base from V and 2 from J; bases not matched to a gene: 2. CDR3: CASSLWGGQETQYF. The CDR3 DNA reads as TGCGCCAGCAGCTTGTGGGGGGGTCAAGAGACCCAGTACTTC.

The V gene is TRBV12-5, the J gene TRBJ2-7; unclear D gene. The V gene's germline CDR1 is LGHNT and CDR2 FRNRAP. This CDR3 spans 12 amino acids. V lost 2 bases to trimming and J lost 4 bases, with 6 bases between them. Here the CDR3 DNA reads TGTGCTAGTGGTTTGAAACAATACGAGCAGTACTTC. This codes for CASGLKQYEQYF. Full variable domain (rest looked up from reference TRBV12-5 and TRBJ2-7): DARVTQTPRHKVTEMGQEVTMRCQPILGHNTVFWYRQTMMQGLELLAYFRNRAPLDDSGMPKDRFSAEMPDATLATLKIQPSEPRDSAVYFCASGLKQYEQYFGPGTRLTVT.

V and J are TRBV30 and TRBJ1-1; D call uncertain. Germline loops: CDR1 GTSNPN, CDR2 SVGIG (reference sequence). The CDR3 runs 14 residues. Trimming shortened V by 6 bases and J by 1 base, and 15 bases separated the two germline ends. The CDR3 bases are TGTGCCTGTTCTGAACTGCCGGGGAACACTGAAGCTTTCTTT. Protein product: CACSELPGNTEAFF.

The chain couples TRBV19 to TRBJ2-1; either TRBD1 or TRBD2 may supply D (5 bases each). Trimming removed 5 bases at V and 7 bases at J, with 24 bases between. Germline V gives CDR1 LNHDA, CDR2 SQIVND (reference sequence). This CDR3 has 17 residues. The CDR3 region has the DNA TGTGCCAGTAGTTACGGTGCAGGGTATGGAACTAGGAATGAGCAGTTCTTC. Translation: CASSYGAGYGTRNEQFF.

This chain joins TRBV25-1 and TRBJ2-7; the D gene is possibly TRBD1 (6 bases). The CDR3 is made up of 13 amino acids. V was shortened by 6 bases and J by 4 bases, with 13 bases between the two germline ends. CDR1 and CDR2 from the germline V gene are MGHDK and SYGVNS. This chain's CDR3 is CASRRTASYEQYF. CDR3 bases: TGTGCCAGCAGGAGGACAGCGAGTTACGAGCAGTACTTC.

This chain uses TRBV5-1 with TRBJ1-1, with D unclear. The CDR3 consists of 13 residues. The germline V and J ends were trimmed by 1 base and 0 bases, with 4 bases remaining between them. CDR1 and CDR2 from the germline V gene are SGHRS and YFSETQ. The CDR3, as DNA: TGCGCCAGCAGCTTGAACATGAACACTGAAGCTTTCTTT. It is translated as CASSLNMNTEAFF. Full variable domain (missing parts from reference TRBV5-1 and TRBJ1-1): KAGVTQTPRYLIKTRGQQVTLSCSPISGHRSVSWYQQTPGQGLQFLFEYFSETQRNKGNFPGRFSGRQFSNSRSEMNVSTLELGDSALYLCASSLNMNTEAFFGQGTRLTVV.

V and J are TRBV18 and TRBJ1-3; tentative D call: TRBD1 (6 bases). Trimming stripped 3 bases from V and 8 bases from J, with 14 bases between. The CDR3 totals 14 residues. Germline V CDR1 and CDR2: KGHSH, LQKENI. CDR3 DNA: TGTGCCAGCTCACCCTCCCAGGGGAGAGACACCATATATTTT. It codes for CASSPSQGRDTIYF.

J is TRBJ2-5 and V is TRBV7-8; D might be TRBD1 or TRBD2, each matching 5 bases. Deletions cut 1 base from V and 2 bases from J, with 11 bases between. Germline CDR1 SGHVS, CDR2 FQNEAQ. This CDR3 has 15 amino acids. Here the CDR3 DNA reads TGTGCCAGCAGCTTAGGTGGGACGCGGCAAGAGACCCAGTACTTC. Translation: CASSLGGTRQETQYF. Together with reference TRBV7-8 and TRBJ2-5, the CDR3 gives the full variable domain: GAGVSQSPRYKVAKRGQDVALRCDPISGHVSLFWYQQALGQGPEFLTYFQNEAQLDKSGLPSDRFFAERPEGSVSTLKIQRTQQEDSAVYLCASSLGGTRQETQYFGPGTRLLVL.

V is TRBV6-6 and J is TRBJ2-1; D possibly corresponds to TRBD2 (6 bases). The V end lost 5 bases, the J end lost 9 bases, and 17 bases lay between the germline ends. This CDR3 spans 14 amino acids. CDR1 is MNHNY and CDR2 is SVGAGI in the germline V gene (reference sequence). In nucleotides, the CDR3 is TGTGCCAGCAGTGCTACCCCCGGGGGTATTGAGCAGTTCTTC. This translates into CASSATPGGIEQFF.

The V and J genes are TRBV19 and TRBJ1-1; the D is unclear. Germline lookup yields CDR1 LNHDA and CDR2 SQIVND (reference sequence). This CDR3 comprises 15 residues. V was clipped by 7 bases and J by 2 bases, with 17 bases between them. CDR3 in amino acids: CASTQIGHPNTEAFF. As DNA, the CDR3 is TGTGCCAGTACCCAAATAGGTCATCCCAACACTGAAGCTTTCTTT.

The J gene is TRBJ1-2, the V gene TRBV6-1, with D possibly being TRBD1 (6 bases). The length of the CDR3 is 14 residues. The germline V and J ends were trimmed by 0 bases and 8 bases, with 13 bases remaining between them. Germline CDR1 MNHNS, CDR2 SASEGT. As DNA, the CDR3 is TGTGCCAGCAGTGAAGCAGACAGGTCGGGAGGCTACACCTTC. This translates into CASSEADRSGGYTF.

V usage is TRBV30 and J usage is TRBJ2-7; D gene ambiguous. The germline CDR1 and CDR2 sequences are GTSNPN and SVGIG (reference sequence). The V and J ends lost 3 bases and 3 bases respectively, with 6 bases between them. The CDR3 sequence is 11 residues long. The CDR3 DNA follows: TGTGCCTGGAGCGAGAACTACGAGCAGTACTTC. The encoded protein is CAWSENYEQYF.

This chain joins TRBV5-1 and TRBJ2-3, with a weak D call TRBD2 (6 bases). The CDR3 totals 15 residues. V shed 0 bases and J shed 8 bases, with 16 bases lying between them. In germline, CDR1 is SGHRS, CDR2 YFSETQ. CDR3 region: CASSLDLASRGTQYF. CDR3 DNA sequence: TGCGCCAGCAGCTTGGACCTAGCGAGCCGGGGTACGCAGTATTTT.

The genes are TRBV6-5 and TRBJ2-7; weak D call: TRBD2 (6 bases). The V gene's germline CDR1 is MNHEY and CDR2 SVGAGI. The V gene lost 7 bases and the J gene lost 7 bases, with 14 bases spanning the gap. The CDR3 extends over 12 amino acids. The CDR3, as DNA: TGTGCCAGCAATAGCGGCACGGGTGAGCAGTACTTC. It yields the protein CASNSGTGEQYF.

The chain joins TRBV7-2 to TRBJ1-6; D is possibly TRBD1 (5 bases). The germline V and J ends were trimmed by 1 base and 8 bases, with 12 bases remaining between them. The length of the CDR3 is 15 residues. Germline V gene sequence: CDR1 SGHTA, CDR2 FQGNSA. CDR3 coding DNA: TGTGCCAGCAGCTTAGTTGGAGGAGGGGATTCACCCCTCCACTTT. As protein: CASSLVGGGDSPLHF.